This T cell receptor beta chain was observed in a study of T cell responses to AZD1222 COVID-19 vaccine. Points from the study as a whole: Repertoire samples came only from after the peak T cell response. Clonal diversity may have been underestimated, and the donors were mostly white British, with more females than males.

Investigators merged groups given second doses at roughly 4 or roughly 12 weeks. A note on this clone: Its target is not known.

Libraries were prepared by immunoSEQ multiplex PCR; TCRdb keeps only in-frame clonotypes and omits some of them. The sample consists of around 160,000 clones, around 94% of them appearing once. This receptor was identified in an adult who received the AZD1222 COVID-19 vaccine. Sequencing used peripheral blood, obtained 28 days after the second AZD1222 dose.

The CDR3 spells CASSQDPAGVYEQYF. CDR3 nucleotides: TGTGCCAGCAGCCAAGATCCAGCGGGAGTCTACGAGCAGTACTTC. The chain couples TRBV4-2 to TRBJ2-7, with 8 positions matching TRBD2. Germline-derived CDR1 and CDR2 are LGHNA and YNFKEQ. The V gene end was trimmed by 0 bases and the J gene end by 3 bases; junction bases not matched to a gene: 4. This CDR3 has 15 amino acids.